This entry features one TCR beta chain sequence. No antigen is known for it. PCR was performed a second time for roughly 6 to 12 cycles using a sample-barcoded 5' primer and a J-beta primer mix. Sequencing yielded, for each sample, at least 2.5 million paired-end reads carrying CDR3. Each CDR3 protein is one row after TCRdb ran MiXCR on the 5' RACE reads. The sample holds 1.5 million to 2 million distinct CDR3 sequences, about 49% seen once. This specimen comes from a study of blood T cells in healthy people across ages. Regarding the study as a whole: Long-lived donors exceeded aged donors in naive CD4+ cells and diversity.

The CDR3 totals 14 residues. Trimming cost V 7 bases and J 4 bases; bases outside gene matches: 6. Per germline, CDR1 SNHLY and CDR2 FYNNEI. The specimen was blood. The chain recombines TRBV2 with TRBJ1-4; TRBD1 matches at 7 bases. This sequence originates from a woman aged 40 to 50 in good health. The CDR3 protein is CASNPDRSNEKLFF. CDR3 nucleotide sequence: TGTGCCAGCAATCCGGACAGGAGTAATGAAAAACTGTTTTTT. Looking up the rest from reference TRBV2 and TRBJ1-4 gives the full variable domain: EPEVTQTPSHQVTQMGQEVILRCVPISNHLYFYWYRQILGQKVEFLVSFYNNEISEKSEIFDDQFSVERPDGSNFTLKIRSTKLEDSAMYFCASNPDRSNEKLFFGSGTQLSVL.